This TCR beta chain was obtained from a study of cytomegalovirus exposure and HLA in healthy donors. Losses at the gene ends were 2 bases for V and 5 bases for J; bases not matched to a gene: 4. This CDR3 comprises 16 residues. Looked up from germline, CDR1 is KGHSH and CDR2 is LQKENI. The PCR made use of 60 Vbeta and 13 Jbeta primers. The protocol was immunoSEQ multiplex PCR, while the TCRdb copy is restricted to in-frame clones and leaves out a portion. Among around 140,000 clones listed, 61% were seen once. General study points: The study found most TCR sequences rare, yet found some public TCRs in many donors. Apart from CMV serostatus, no immune exposure information was available. Earlier analysis found most TCR beta V segments productive about 87% or about 30% of the time.

Worth noting for this clone: Its target is unknown.

Input material: PBMCs. This chain links TRBV18 with TRBJ2-5; 14 nucleotides align to TRBD2. The sequence was obtained from a male donor in good health and CMV-seronegative. The CDR3 DNA sequence: TGTGCCAGCTCACCAAGGACTAGCGGGGGGTTGGAGACCCAGTACTTC. This sequence encodes CASSPRTSGGLETQYF. The variable domain in full, completed from reference TRBV18 and TRBJ2-5, reads NAGVMQNPRHLVRRRGQEARLRCSPMKGHSHVYWYRQLPEEGLKFMVYLQKENIIDESGMPKERFSAEFPKEGPSILRIQQVVRGDSAAYFCASSPRTSGGLETQYFGPGTRLLVL.